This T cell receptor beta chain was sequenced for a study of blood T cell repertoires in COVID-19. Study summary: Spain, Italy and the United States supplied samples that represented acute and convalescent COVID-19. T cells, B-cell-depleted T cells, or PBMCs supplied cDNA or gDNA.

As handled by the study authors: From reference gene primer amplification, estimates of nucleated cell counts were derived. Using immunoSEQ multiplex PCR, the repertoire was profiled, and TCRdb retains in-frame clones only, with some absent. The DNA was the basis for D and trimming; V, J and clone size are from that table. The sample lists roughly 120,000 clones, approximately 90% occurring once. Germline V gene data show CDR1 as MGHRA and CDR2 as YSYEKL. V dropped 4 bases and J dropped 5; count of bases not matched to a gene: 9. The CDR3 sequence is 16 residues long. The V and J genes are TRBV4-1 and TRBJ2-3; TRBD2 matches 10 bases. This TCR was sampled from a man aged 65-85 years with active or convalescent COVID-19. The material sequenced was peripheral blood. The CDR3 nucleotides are TGCGCCAGCAGCCCATATCTAGCGGGAGTGGAAGATACGCAGTATTTT. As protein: CASSPYLAGVEDTQYF.